Listed below are T cell receptor beta chains from one sample, sequenced in a study of blood T cell repertoires in COVID-19. Data came from immunoSEQ multiplex PCR; TCRdb stores just in-frame clones and leaves some out. The sample lists some 80,000 clones, approximately 86% occurring once. Sequencing used peripheral blood. Source of these receptors: a man between 45 and 60 years old with active or convalescent COVID-19. Both conserved end residues are part of each CDR3. The order of the fields is J gene, V gene, D gene, clone size, CDR3 DNA, CDR3 protein. A D gene is named only where the DNA matches it firmly. Some rows mark clone size as missing; the rest say once, few, many or name a class of expanded clone.

J gene: TRBJ2-5; V gene: TRBV11-2; D gene: TRBD1; clone size: NA; CDR3 DNA: TGTGCCAGCAGCACGCCACAGGGGGCTTCAGAGACCCAGTACTTC; CDR3 protein: CASSTPQGASETQYF
J gene: TRBJ1-1; V gene: TRBV5-6; D gene: NA; clone size: NA; CDR3 DNA: TGTGCCAGCAGCGTACTAGGGGAGGCTGAAGCTTTCTTT; CDR3 protein: CASSVLGEAEAFF
J gene: TRBJ1-2; V gene: TRBV20-1; D gene: NA; clone size: NA; CDR3 DNA: TGCAGTGCTAGTGCAGGGGCTTATGGCTACACCTTC; CDR3 protein: CSASAGAYGYTF
J gene: TRBJ2-3; V gene: TRBV2; D gene: NA; clone size: once; CDR3 DNA: TGTGCCAGCACCCTAAAGCGGAGCTACACAGATACGCAGTATTTT; CDR3 protein: CASTLKRSYTDTQYF
J gene: TRBJ1-5; V gene: TRBV28; D gene: TRBD1; clone size: NA; CDR3 DNA: TGTGCCAGCAGTTTATCGGACAGGAGGAATCAGCCCCAGCATTTT; CDR3 protein: CASSLSDRRNQPQHF
J gene: TRBJ2-1; V gene: TRBV5-1; D gene: NA; clone size: NA; CDR3 DNA: TGCGCCAGCAGCTTGGCGGTGGGTCGGGTGGATGAGCAGTTCTTC; CDR3 protein: CASSLAVGRVDEQFF
J gene: TRBJ2-1; V gene: TRBV28; D gene: TRBD1; clone size: once; CDR3 DNA: TGTGCCAGCAGCGACGACAGGGGCTCCTACAATGAGCAGTTCTTC; CDR3 protein: CASSDDRGSYNEQFF
J gene: TRBJ2-1; V gene: TRBV19; D gene: TRBD2; clone size: NA; CDR3 DNA: TGTGCCAGTAGTACTAGCGGGGGTACTGAGCAGTTCTTC; CDR3 protein: CASSTSGGTEQFF
J gene: TRBJ1-5; V gene: TRBV7-2; D gene: NA; clone size: once; CDR3 DNA: TGTGCCAGCAGTTACGGACAGTATCAGCCCCAGCATTTT; CDR3 protein: CASSYGQYQPQHF
J gene: TRBJ2-1; V gene: TRBV12-3/TRBV12-4; D gene: NA; clone size: NA; CDR3 DNA: TGTGCCAGCAGTTTAAAAGGTAGCCAGGGAAAGTTCTTC; CDR3 protein: CASSLKGSQGKFF
J gene: TRBJ2-7; V gene: TRBV5-6; D gene: NA; clone size: once; CDR3 DNA: TGTGCCAGCAGCTCCGCAGGCTACGAGCAGTACTTC; CDR3 protein: CASSSAGYEQYF
J gene: TRBJ1-5; V gene: TRBV15; D gene: TRBD1; clone size: NA; CDR3 DNA: TGTGCCACCAGCAGTAGACAGGGCTATAGCAATCAGCCCCAGCATTTT; CDR3 protein: CATSSRQGYSNQPQHF
J gene: TRBJ1-1; V gene: TRBV24-1; D gene: NA; clone size: NA; CDR3 DNA: TGTGCCACCAGTGATTTAGCGGGACCGTCGAACACTGAAGCTTTCTTT; CDR3 protein: CATSDLAGPSNTEAFF
J gene: TRBJ2-1; V gene: TRBV5-1; D gene: NA; clone size: NA; CDR3 DNA: TGCGCCAGCAGACCCGGACAGAATGAGCAGTTCTTC; CDR3 protein: CASRPGQNEQFF
J gene: TRBJ2-3; V gene: TRBV30; D gene: TRBD2; clone size: NA; CDR3 DNA: TGTGCCTGGACCAAAACCGTTAGCGGGTCTAGCACAGATACGCAGTATTTT; CDR3 protein: CAWTKTVSGSSTDTQYF
J gene: TRBJ1-5; V gene: TRBV18; D gene: TRBD1; clone size: NA; CDR3 DNA: TGTGCCAGCTCAGGACAGGGGGCGGGGCAGCCCCAGCATTTT; CDR3 protein: CASSGQGAGQPQHF
J gene: TRBJ2-5; V gene: TRBV18; D gene: TRBD1; clone size: once; CDR3 DNA: TGTGCCAGCTCCCCCGACAGGGGGCTGGCAGAGACCCAGTACTTC; CDR3 protein: CASSPDRGLAETQYF
J gene: TRBJ1-2; V gene: TRBV19; D gene: NA; clone size: few; CDR3 DNA: TGTGCCAGTAGTCCAGGCGGGGGGGTCTATGGCTACACCTTC; CDR3 protein: CASSPGGGVYGYTF
J gene: TRBJ2-1; V gene: TRBV19; D gene: TRBD1; clone size: NA; CDR3 DNA: TGTGCCAGTAGTATGGGTGAGGGGGCCGGCTACAATGAGCAGTTCTTC; CDR3 protein: CASSMGEGAGYNEQFF
J gene: TRBJ1-6; V gene: TRBV24-1; D gene: TRBD1; clone size: NA; CDR3 DNA: TGTGCCACCAGTGATTTGATCAGGGGGAGGCCTTCGACCCTCCACTTT; CDR3 protein: CATSDLIRGRPSTLHF
J gene: TRBJ1-1; V gene: TRBV2; D gene: NA; clone size: NA; CDR3 DNA: TGTGCCAGCAGTGCCGGGGAAAACACTGAAGCTTTCTTT; CDR3 protein: CASSAGENTEAFF
J gene: TRBJ2-3; V gene: TRBV12-3/TRBV12-4; D gene: NA; clone size: NA; CDR3 DNA: TGTGCCAGCCGCCGGGGGGCCACAGATACGCAGTATTTT; CDR3 protein: CASRRGATDTQYF
J gene: TRBJ2-7; V gene: TRBV6-2/TRBV6-3; D gene: NA; clone size: NA; CDR3 DNA: TGTGCCAGCAGCCCGGGACACCCTTTTGCATACGAGCAGTACTTC; CDR3 protein: CASSPGHPFAYEQYF
J gene: TRBJ2-2; V gene: TRBV9; D gene: NA; clone size: once; CDR3 DNA: TGTGCCAGCAGCGTAGACAGAGACACCGGGGAGCTGTTTTTT; CDR3 protein: CASSVDRDTGELFF
J gene: TRBJ1-2; V gene: TRBV6-1; D gene: TRBD1; clone size: NA; CDR3 DNA: TGTGCCAGCAGTGATGTGACAGGGTTGGGCTACACCTTC; CDR3 protein: CASSDVTGLGYTF
J gene: TRBJ1-1; V gene: TRBV27; D gene: NA; clone size: once; CDR3 DNA: TGTGCCAGCAGTTTATCGTACAGCTACACTGAAGCTTTCTTT; CDR3 protein: CASSLSYSYTEAFF
J gene: TRBJ1-1; V gene: TRBV7-7; D gene: NA; clone size: once; CDR3 DNA: TGTGCCAGCAGCTCCAGGACAGAACTTATGAACACTGAAGCTTTCTTT; CDR3 protein: CASSSRTELMNTEAFF
J gene: TRBJ2-7; V gene: TRBV6-6; D gene: NA; clone size: NA; CDR3 DNA: TGTGCCAGCAGTTACCAGGGACTTCCCTACGAGCAGTACTTC; CDR3 protein: CASSYQGLPYEQYF
J gene: TRBJ1-5; V gene: TRBV7-8; D gene: TRBD1; clone size: NA; CDR3 DNA: TGTGCCAGCAGCGCCGGACAGGGGAGCAATCAGCCCCAGCATTTT; CDR3 protein: CASSAGQGSNQPQHF
J gene: TRBJ1-1; V gene: TRBV6-5; D gene: NA; clone size: NA; CDR3 DNA: TGTGCCAGCAGTTGGGAGGGTCGGACTGAAGCTTTCTTT; CDR3 protein: CASSWEGRTEAFF
J gene: TRBJ1-4; V gene: TRBV28; D gene: NA; clone size: NA; CDR3 DNA: TGTGCCAGCAGTTTGGCAGGGGTGGGTGAAAAACTGTTTTTT; CDR3 protein: CASSLAGVGEKLFF
J gene: TRBJ1-3; V gene: TRBV18; D gene: NA; clone size: NA; CDR3 DNA: TGTGCCAGCTCACCCCGGGACAACCCTGGAAACACCATATATTTT; CDR3 protein: CASSPRDNPGNTIYF
J gene: TRBJ2-2; V gene: TRBV19; D gene: TRBD2; clone size: NA; CDR3 DNA: TGTGCCAGTAGTCCAAGATTCCAGCGGGGGGAGAACACCGGGGAGCTGTTTTTT; CDR3 protein: CASSPRFQRGENTGELFF